Following are 8 T cell receptor beta chains from one sample sequenced in a study of identical twins. TCRdb reprocessed the 5' RACE reads with MiXCR, giving one entry per CDR3 protein. This table has 470,000 or so distinct CDR3 sequences, approximately 25% appearing once. A further study also used this sample, focusing on T cells expressing NK-cell markers.

Sequences were obtained from CD4+ T cells sorted from blood. The receptors shown here come from a woman under 30 in good health.

The rearrangement uses TRBV7-6 and TRBJ2-5, with 10 bases fitting TRBD2. Germline V gene sequence: CDR1 SGHVS, CDR2 FNYEAQ. Unmatched junction bases numbered 4, after V lost 3 bases and J lost 3 bases. This CDR3 contains 15 residues. Written as DNA, the CDR3 is TGTGCCAGCAGCTTTATTAGCGGGGGGAAAGAGACCCAGTACTTC. Its protein is CASSFISGGKETQYF.

The genes are TRBV29-1 and TRBJ1-2; D may be TRBD1 (6 bases). Germline CDR1 reads SQVTM; CDR2 reads ANQGSEA. The CDR3 totals 14 residues. V gave up 3 bases and J gave up 2 bases, with 13 bases separating them. This CDR3 reads CSVEYRETNYGYTF. CDR3 sequence (DNA): TGCAGCGTTGAGTACAGGGAGACCAACTATGGCTACACCTTC.

The chain employs TRBV9 and TRBJ2-2, with unresolved D. The V gene's germline CDR1 is SGDLS and CDR2 YYNGEE. The CDR3 is 16 amino acids. Trimming shortened V by 0 bases and J by 2 bases, and 11 bases separated the two germline ends. The CDR3 protein is CASSVGAVFNTGELFF. The CDR3 coding sequence is TGTGCCAGCAGCGTAGGGGCAGTTTTTAACACCGGGGAGCTGTTTTTT.

The chain employs TRBV10-3 and TRBJ2-5, with a weak D call TRBD1 (6 bases). The V gene's germline CDR1 is ENHRY and CDR2 SYGVKD. V was pared by 4 bases and J by 2 bases, with 8 bases between. The CDR3 contains 13 residues. DNA of the CDR3: TGTGCCATCAGTGGGACAGCTCAAGAGACCCAGTACTTC. Protein: CAISGTAQETQYF.

J is TRBJ2-1 and V is TRBV6-5; D call uncertain. CDR1 and CDR2 (germline): MNHEY, SVGAGI. The CDR3 length is 17 residues. V was clipped by 1 base and J by 7 bases, with 20 bases between them. The chain's CDR3 is CASSYWGRSKVSNEQFF. CDR3 DNA: TGTGCCAGCAGTTACTGGGGTAGGAGTAAAGTGAGTAATGAGCAGTTCTTC.

For this clonotype: One junction end does not reproduce the germline sequence, and a read error may be involved. The CDR3 DNA reads TGTGCCAGCAACCTCAGGGTCTACTATAGCTACACCTTC. Its protein is CASNLRVYYSYTF. The chain joins TRBV12-3 or TRBV12-4 to TRBJ1-2; possible D gene TRBD1, 5 bases. This CDR3 contains 13 residues.

The chain links TRBV12-3 or TRBV12-4 to TRBJ2-1, with 9 bases matching TRBD2. V was clipped by 2 bases and J by 5 bases; unmatched bases: 7. This CDR3 has 16 amino acids. DNA for the CDR3: TGTGCCAGCAGTTTATTCGGAGCGGGGGGACACAATGAGCAGTTCTTC. It codes for CASSLFGAGGHNEQFF.

The chain combines TRBV20-1 with TRBJ2-5; D ambiguous. Between the trimmed V and J ends, which lost 3 bases and 0 bases, there was a span of 8 bases. This CDR3 is 13 amino acids long. CDR1 is DFQATT, CDR2 SNEGSKA, per germline (reference sequence). Here the CDR3 reads CSASGRHQETQYF. The CDR3 coding sequence is TGCAGTGCTAGTGGACGGCACCAAGAGACCCAGTACTTC.